Each of the 27 T cell receptor beta chains below was sequenced from the same sample in a study of T cell responses to AZD1222 COVID-19 vaccine. Repertoires were generated with immunoSEQ multiplex PCR, while TCRdb's copy carries only in-frame clones and drops some. The table includes about 160,000 clones, 88% detected once. This material consisted of peripheral blood, taken 28 days after the second AZD1222 dose. The receptors here all came from an adult who received the AZD1222 COVID-19 vaccine.

The V and J genes are TRBV27 and TRBJ1-2; 8 bases align to TRBD1. Per the germline V gene, CDR1 is MNHEY and CDR2 is SMNVEV (reference sequence). The ends lost 4 bases at V and 5 bases at J; junction bases unmatched: 6. The CDR3 consists of 14 residues. The CDR3 bases are TGTGCCAGCAGTTCTACAGGGGGTGCTTATGGCTACACCTTC. It yields the protein CASSSTGGAYGYTF.

The genes are TRBV5-1 and TRBJ1-3; D unresolved. CDR3 length: 15 residues. Germline CDR1 and CDR2: SGHRS and YFSETQ. V lost 4 bases and J lost 0, with 11 bases in between. CDR3 in amino acids: CASSPDAVSGNTIYF. CDR3 in DNA: TGCGCCAGCAGCCCGGACGCGGTCTCTGGAAACACCATATATTTT.

The chain uses TRBV14 and TRBJ1-1; no reliable D call. Germline V gives CDR1 SGHDN, CDR2 FVKESK. The CDR3 extends over 13 amino acids. V lost 4 bases and J 9 bases, leaving 15 bases between the germline ends. The CDR3 protein is CASSPTAYTQAFF. CDR3 DNA sequence: TGTGCCAGCAGCCCTACGGCCTACACCCAAGCTTTCTTT.

V usage is TRBV30 and J usage is TRBJ1-2, with D perhaps matching TRBD1 (6 bases). The germline V gene has CDR1 GTSNPN and CDR2 SVGIG (reference sequence). Between the trimmed V and J ends, which lost 3 bases and 8 bases, there was a span of 13 bases. The CDR3 has 12 residues. CDR3 sequence (DNA): TGTGCCTGGAGGTCTGGTACAGGGGGCTACACCTTC. It yields the protein CAWRSGTGGYTF.

The V call is TRBV9, the J call TRBJ1-1; D is perhaps TRBD1 (5 bases). The CDR3 length is 15 residues. Trimming removed 4 bases from V and 4 bases from J, with 17 bases in between. CDR1 and CDR2 from the germline V gene are SGDLS and YYNGEE. CDR3 protein: CASSPEGREITEAFF. The CDR3 DNA reads as TGTGCCAGCAGCCCAGAGGGGAGGGAGATCACTGAAGCTTTCTTT.

The V call is TRBV10-1, the J call TRBJ1-2, with 7 bases matching TRBD1. Germline loops: CDR1 WNHNN, CDR2 SYGVQD (reference sequence). The ends lost 3 bases at V and 13 bases at J; junction bases unmatched: 8. The CDR3 consists of 12 residues. The CDR3, as DNA: TGCGCCAGCAGTGAACAGGGGAAGCGAGTCACCTTC. This codes for CASSEQGKRVTF.

This clone occurred once. The chain has TRBV18 and TRBJ2-7; TRBD1 might be the D (6 bases). The CDR3 is 13 residues long. The germline V gene has CDR1 KGHSH and CDR2 LQKENI. V lost 4 bases and J 6 bases, leaving 13 bases between the germline ends. The DNA for the CDR3 is TGTGCCAGCTCACAACTACACAGGGCCGAGCAGTACTTC. It yields the protein CASSQLHRAEQYF.

The chain employs TRBV25-1 and TRBJ1-2; a possible D gene is TRBD1 (5 bases). The CDR3 contains 14 residues. V was clipped by 3 bases and J by 4 bases, with 12 bases between them. Germline CDR1 is MGHDK and CDR2 is SYGVNS. For the CDR3, the DNA is TGTGCCAGCAGTGATTCCAGACAGATCTATGGCTACACCTTC. It encodes CASSDSRQIYGYTF.

The V gene is TRBV19, the J gene TRBJ1-2; D uncertain. In germline, CDR1 is LNHDA, CDR2 SQIVND (reference sequence). CDR3 length equals 15 residues. V gave up 1 base and J gave up 5 bases, with 14 bases separating them. CDR3 protein: CASSIGGRPLYGYTF. CDR3 nucleotides: TGTGCCAGTAGTATAGGTGGCAGGCCCTTGTATGGCTACACCTTC.

A single count supports this clone. The chain carries TRBV5-4 and TRBJ2-2, with 10 positions matching TRBD1. V lost 4 bases to trimming and J lost 5 bases; unmatched junction nucleotides: 5. This CDR3 has 15 residues. Germline V gene data show CDR1 as SGHNT and CDR2 as YYREEE (reference sequence). The chain's CDR3 is CASSADRGRTGELFF. CDR3 nucleotides: TGTGCCAGCAGCGCCGACAGGGGGCGGACCGGGGAGCTGTTTTTT.

This chain uses TRBV18 with TRBJ1-1; D perhaps matches TRBD1 (6 bases). CDR1 KGHSH and CDR2 LQKENI come from the germline V gene. The CDR3 sequence is 12 residues long. The V end lost 3 bases, the J end lost 11 bases, and 13 bases lay between the germline ends. The CDR3 DNA follows: TGTGCCAGCTCACCGGGAGGACAGCAGGCTTTCTTT. It codes for CASSPGGQQAFF.

In its sample, this clone was seen once. The chain carries TRBV5-1 and TRBJ2-3; 11 bases align to TRBD2. V lost 4 bases and J lost 6; bases outside the gene matches: 10. Germline-derived CDR1 and CDR2 are SGHRS and YFSETQ. The CDR3 consists of 16 residues. The CDR3 DNA reads as TGCGCCAGCAGCCTCACTAGCGGGGGAACCCAGGATACGCAGTATTTT. Its protein product is CASSLTSGGTQDTQYF. Looking up the rest from reference TRBV5-1 and TRBJ2-3 gives the full variable domain: KAGVTQTPRYLIKTRGQQVTLSCSPISGHRSVSWYQQTPGQGLQFLFEYFSETQRNKGNFPGRFSGRQFSNSRSEMNVSTLELGDSALYLCASSLTSGGTQDTQYFGPGTRLTVL.

CDR3 nucleotides: TGTGCCAGCAGCCCGGGTCCCCAAGGCAATCAGCCCCAGCATTTT. This gives the protein CASSPGPQGNQPQHF. The chain carries TRBV27 and TRBJ1-5; D remains unclear. The CDR3 has 15 amino acids. Germline V gene sequence: CDR1 MNHEY, CDR2 SMNVEV (reference sequence). The V gene lost 6 bases and the J gene lost 2 bases, with 14 bases spanning the gap.

Only a few counts were recorded for this clone. The rearrangement links TRBV30 to TRBJ2-7, with D maybe TRBD1 (5 bases). The V end was cut by 1 base, the J end by 9 bases, with 10 bases between. This CDR3 is built from 11 residues. From germline, CDR1 is GTSNPN and CDR2 SVGIG (reference sequence). This chain's CDR3 is CAWSGGRVQYF. Written as DNA, the CDR3 is TGTGCCTGGAGTGGGGGCAGGGTGCAGTACTTC.

The chain links TRBV30 to TRBJ1-6; D is undetermined. Germline loops: CDR1 GTSNPN, CDR2 SVGIG (reference sequence). The V gene lost 3 bases and the J gene lost 10 bases, with 10 bases spanning the gap. The length of the CDR3 is 12 residues. CDR3 nucleotides: TGTGCCTGGAGGGTCGAGCGGTCACCCCTCCACTTT. Protein product: CAWRVERSPLHF.

The chain couples TRBV18 to TRBJ2-2, with D tentatively TRBD1 (5 bases). The V end was cut by 2 bases, the J end by 7 bases, with 14 bases between. The germline gives CDR1 KGHSH, CDR2 LQKENI. This CDR3 region has 15 residues. Here the CDR3 DNA reads TGTGCCAGCTCACCATTGGGGCCGGCAGGCGGGGAGCTGTTTTTT. It yields the protein CASSPLGPAGGELFF. The complete variable domain, with remaining parts taken from reference TRBV18 and TRBJ2-2, reads NAGVMQNPRHLVRRRGQEARLRCSPMKGHSHVYWYRQLPEEGLKFMVYLQKENIIDESGMPKERFSAEFPKEGPSILRIQQVVRGDSAAYFCASSPLGPAGGELFFGEGSRLTVL.

The chain couples TRBV3-1 (or the pseudogene TRBV3-2) to TRBJ1-4; no definite D call. Trimming removed 1 base from V and 8 bases from J, with 11 bases in between. The germline V gene has CDR1 LGHDT and CDR2 YNNKEL (reference sequence). This CDR3 spans 14 amino acids. CDR3 DNA: TGTGCCAGCAGCCAAGGGGCCGCCGGGGAAAAACTGTTTTTT. As protein: CASSQGAAGEKLFF.

The chain has TRBV6-2 or TRBV6-3 and TRBJ2-5; D is undetermined. Germline CDR1 is MNHEY and CDR2 is SVGEGT. The length of the CDR3 is 15 residues. The ends were cut back, 4 bases at V and 3 bases at J, with 15 bases in the middle. CDR3 DNA sequence: TGTGCCAGCAGTTCCCCCCCCCGCGCAGAAGAGACCCAGTACTTC. This sequence encodes CASSSPPRAEETQYF.

V is TRBV3-1 (or the pseudogene TRBV3-2) and J is TRBJ1-2; perhaps TRBD1 as D (5 bases). The V gene's germline CDR1 is LGHDT and CDR2 YNNKEL (reference sequence). V lost 4 bases to trimming and J lost 5 bases, with 8 bases between them. The CDR3 has 12 amino acids. CDR3 DNA: TGTGCCAGCAGCCCTTCAGGGTATGGCTACACCTTC. It yields the protein CASSPSGYGYTF.

This clone turned up a few times. The chain couples TRBV21-1 to TRBJ1-5. TRBV21-1 is reported as a pseudogene. The CDR3 is made up of 11 amino acids. CDR3 in amino acids: CASSKVQPQHF. CDR3 coding DNA: TGTGCCAGCAGCAAAGTACAGCCCCAGCATTTT.

The rearrangement uses TRBV6-5 and TRBJ1-6; D is perhaps TRBD1 (6 bases). CDR3 length: 13 residues. Germline CDR1 reads MNHEY; CDR2 reads SVGAGI. V was shortened by 8 bases and J by 7 bases, with 12 bases between the two germline ends. CDR3 DNA sequence: TGTGCCAGCTCAGGACAGCCAAATTCACCCCTCCACTTT. This codes for CASSGQPNSPLHF.

The gene calls are TRBV7-2 and TRBJ2-5, with D maybe TRBD2 (5 bases). This CDR3 contains 15 residues. Trimming took off 0 bases at V and 4 bases at J, with 12 bases between the two ends. Looked up from germline, CDR1 is SGHTA and CDR2 is FQGNSA. The CDR3 DNA reads TGTGCCAGCAGCTTAGCCGGCGGGTGGGGAGAGACCCAGTACTTC. It codes for CASSLAGGWGETQYF.

This chain joins TRBV3-1 (or the pseudogene TRBV3-2) and TRBJ1-1; D unclear. V lost 1 base to trimming and J lost 5 bases, with 5 bases between them. CDR1 is LGHDT, CDR2 YNNKEL, per germline (reference sequence). The CDR3 has 12 residues. CDR3 DNA: TGTGCCAGCAGCCAAGTAGGGACTGAAGCTTTCTTT. Translated: CASSQVGTEAFF.

The chain recombines TRBV7-8 with TRBJ1-1; D not resolved. The CDR3 extends over 14 amino acids. Trimming left V 2 bases short and J 1 base short, with 8 bases between. Germline V gives CDR1 SGHVS, CDR2 FQNEAQ. CDR3 amino acids: CASSLSPANTEAFF. The CDR3 DNA follows: TGTGCCAGCAGCTTATCCCCAGCGAACACTGAAGCTTTCTTT.

CDR3 loop: CASTGDTNTGELFF. The CDR3 DNA follows: TGTGCCAGCACGGGGGACACAAACACCGGGGAGCTGTTTTTT. The chain recombines TRBV25-1 with TRBJ2-2; D tentatively reads TRBD1 or TRBD2 (6 bases each). The CDR3 consists of 14 residues. V shed 7 bases and J shed 2 bases, with 11 bases lying between them. Germline V gene sequence: CDR1 MGHDK, CDR2 SYGVNS.

The rearrangement joins TRBV7-9 to TRBJ1-1; 8 bases match TRBD1. Germline V CDR1 and CDR2: SEHNR, FQNEAQ (reference sequence). The CDR3 totals 15 residues. Trimming removed 2 bases from V and 1 base from J; junction bases left unmatched: 3. CDR3 sequence: CASSLTGQGNTEAFF. The CDR3, as DNA: TGTGCCAGCAGCTTAACAGGACAGGGGAACACTGAAGCTTTCTTT.

The rearrangement joins TRBV7-6 to TRBJ1-5; no definite D call. The ends were cut back, 2 bases at V and 5 bases at J, with 7 bases in the middle. Per the germline V gene, CDR1 is SGHVS and CDR2 is FNYEAQ. The CDR3 contains 13 residues. This CDR3 is CASSLSSYQPQHF. The CDR3 region has the DNA TGTGCCAGCAGCTTATCCTCTTATCAGCCCCAGCATTTT.